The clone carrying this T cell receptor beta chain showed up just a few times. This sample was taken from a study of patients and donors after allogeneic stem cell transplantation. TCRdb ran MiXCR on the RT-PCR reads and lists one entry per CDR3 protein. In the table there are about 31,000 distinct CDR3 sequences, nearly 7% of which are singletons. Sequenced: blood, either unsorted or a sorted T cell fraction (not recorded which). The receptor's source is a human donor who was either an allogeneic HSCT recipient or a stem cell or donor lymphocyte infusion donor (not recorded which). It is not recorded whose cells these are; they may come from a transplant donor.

The CDR3 loop is CASSYGGTGELFF. The CDR3 DNA follows: TGTGCCAGCAGTTACGGGGGGACCGGGGAGCTGTTTTTT. This sequence joins TRBV6-6 and TRBJ2-2, with a possible D match to TRBD2 (6 bases). From germline, CDR1 is MNHNY and CDR2 SVGAGI (reference sequence). This CDR3 is built from 13 residues. Between the trimmed V and J ends, which lost 2 bases and 5 bases, there was a span of 6 bases.